This T cell receptor (beta chain) emerged from a study of T cell responses to AZD1222 COVID-19 vaccine. The study's findings and limits: Baseline seropositivity characterized only a handful of AZD1222 recipients. White British people made up most donors, females outnumbered males, and clonal diversity was possibly underestimated. Spike-specific TCRs gained breadth and depth after people received two AZD1222 doses.

Sequencing used immunoSEQ multiplex PCR; TCRdb keeps in-frame clones, though not all of them. The sample has about 180,000 clones, over 90% seen once. As for this clone: Its matching antigen is unknown.

Germline CDR1 and CDR2: LNHDA and SQIVND (reference sequence). V trimming: 7 bases; J trimming: 0 bases; junction bases outside the gene matches: 4. The CDR3 spans 17 residues. Pooling was applied to second doses at about 4 or about 12 weeks. The chain links TRBV19 to TRBJ2-1, with 15 bases lining up with TRBD2. Sequencing was performed on peripheral blood, taken 28 days after the second AZD1222 dose. This TCR was recovered from an adult who received the AZD1222 COVID-19 vaccine. CDR3 sequence: CASTGTSGRSSYNEQFF. The CDR3 region has the DNA TGTGCCAGTACTGGGACTAGCGGGAGGAGCTCCTACAATGAGCAGTTCTTC.